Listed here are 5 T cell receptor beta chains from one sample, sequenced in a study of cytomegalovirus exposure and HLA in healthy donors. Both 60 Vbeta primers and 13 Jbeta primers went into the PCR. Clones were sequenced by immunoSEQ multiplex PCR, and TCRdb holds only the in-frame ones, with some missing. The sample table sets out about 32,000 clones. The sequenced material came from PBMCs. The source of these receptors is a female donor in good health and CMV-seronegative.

As DNA, the CDR3 is TGTGCCAGTAATTTCGGGGGGAACCAAGAGACCCAGTACTTC. Its protein product is CASNFGGNQETQYF. The genes are TRBV19 and TRBJ2-5, with 7 bases identical to TRBD2. The ends lost 7 bases at V and 0 bases at J; junction bases unmatched: 5. From germline, CDR1 is LNHDA and CDR2 SQIVND (reference sequence). The CDR3 is 14 amino acids.

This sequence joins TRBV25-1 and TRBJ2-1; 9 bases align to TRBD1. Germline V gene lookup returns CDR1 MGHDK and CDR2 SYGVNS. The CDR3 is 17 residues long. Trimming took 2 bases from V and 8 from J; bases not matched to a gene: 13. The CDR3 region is CASSEQGTGRLQDEQFF. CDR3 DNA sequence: TGTGCCAGCAGTGAACAGGGGACAGGGCGACTACAGGATGAGCAGTTCTTC.

The CDR3 nucleotides are TGCGCCAGCAGCCAAGATATAGTAGTAGTCTTCAACTATGGCTACACCTTC. Amino acid sequence: CASSQDIVVVFNYGYTF. This sequence joins TRBV4-3 and TRBJ1-2; D gene unclear. The V end was cut by 0 bases, the J end by 2 bases, with 16 bases between. The CDR3 is 17 residues long. The germline V gene encodes CDR1 LGHNA and CDR2 YSLEER.

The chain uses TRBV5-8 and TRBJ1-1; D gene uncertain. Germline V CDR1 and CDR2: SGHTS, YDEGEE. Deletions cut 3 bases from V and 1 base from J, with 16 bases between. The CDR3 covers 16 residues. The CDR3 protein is CASSWPTVGANTEAFF. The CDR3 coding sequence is TGTGCCAGCAGCTGGCCCACGGTGGGAGCGAACACTGAAGCTTTCTTT.

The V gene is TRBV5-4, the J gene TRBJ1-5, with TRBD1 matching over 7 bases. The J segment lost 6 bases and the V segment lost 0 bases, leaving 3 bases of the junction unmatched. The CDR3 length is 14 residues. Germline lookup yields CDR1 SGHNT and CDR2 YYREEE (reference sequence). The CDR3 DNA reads TGTGCCAGCAGCTTGGGAGGGACAGCTCAGCCCCAGCATTTT. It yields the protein CASSLGGTAQPQHF.